This T cell receptor (beta chain) was captured by sequencing in a study of spatial heterogeneity in lung cancer. Overall study: Sequencing consistently turned up more beta-chain sequences than alpha-chain sequences. Study results and limitations: TCRs found ubiquitously expanded in tumor appeared in blood more at resection than at follow-up.

J lost 4 bases, V lost 5 bases, and 21 bases had no gene match. The CDR3 extends over 20 amino acids. Germline-derived CDR1 and CDR2 are SGHTA and FQGNSA. This clonotype was recorded many times. Its antigen is unidentified. Each molecule of TCR cDNA was tagged with one unique molecular identifier. TCRdb processed the 5' RACE reads anew with MiXCR; each CDR3 protein has one entry. The sample shows roughly 40,000 distinct CDR3 sequences, around 7.1% of them seen only once. Time point described: sample taken at primary tumor resection. Extraction of whole RNA from tumor, nontumor lung or frozen PBMC preceded unsorted sequencing. The donors comprised roughly 71 untreated early-stage non-small cell lung cancer patients.

The source of this sequence is a female donor with early-stage non-small cell lung cancer. The source was PBMCs, collected at surgery. The chain links TRBV7-2 to TRBJ2-3; 10 bases map to TRBD1. CDR3: CASSTPRATLTGTGADTQYF. The CDR3 region has the DNA TGTGCCAGCAGCACCCCCCGGGCCACCCTCACCGGGACAGGGGCAGATACGCAGTATTTT.